This T cell receptor beta chain emerged from a study of regulatory T cells in long-lasting Graves disease. Study-level results: TCR diversity was lower in persistent Graves' patients than in newly diagnosed ones. Those with persistent disease had in common more public clonotypes (around 2,500) than new patients (roughly 930).

Trimming pared 5 bases from V and 0 bases from J, leaving 11 bases between. This CDR3 has 15 residues. Germline CDR1 and CDR2: LGHDT and YNNKEL (reference sequence). The time point was: newly diagnosed GD, antithyroid drugs for less than 3 months. The TCR library was made from RNA that had been extracted from PBMCs in TRIzol. In this sample, this clonotype turned up a few times. Its specificity is not known. Building the TCR beta libraries relied on iRepertoire HTBI primers, and CDR3 regions underwent Arm-PCR. One entry per CDR3 protein, called by TCRdb with MiXCR from the multiplex PCR reads. The table records fewer than 450,000 distinct CDR3 sequences, 15% of them present only once. The data also belong to a second study, concerning T cells in Graves' hyperthyroidism and ophthalmopathy.

J is TRBJ2-1 and V is TRBV3-1; the D call may be TRBD1 or TRBD2 (5 bases each). The material was peripheral blood mononuclear cells (PBMCs), obtained at new diagnosis, from a patient treated with antithyroid drugs. The sequence came from a woman in her thirties or forties with Graves disease. The CDR3 region is CASSARDVSYNEQFF. The DNA of the CDR3 is TGTGCCAGCAGCGCCCGGGACGTCTCCTACAATGAGCAGTTCTTC.